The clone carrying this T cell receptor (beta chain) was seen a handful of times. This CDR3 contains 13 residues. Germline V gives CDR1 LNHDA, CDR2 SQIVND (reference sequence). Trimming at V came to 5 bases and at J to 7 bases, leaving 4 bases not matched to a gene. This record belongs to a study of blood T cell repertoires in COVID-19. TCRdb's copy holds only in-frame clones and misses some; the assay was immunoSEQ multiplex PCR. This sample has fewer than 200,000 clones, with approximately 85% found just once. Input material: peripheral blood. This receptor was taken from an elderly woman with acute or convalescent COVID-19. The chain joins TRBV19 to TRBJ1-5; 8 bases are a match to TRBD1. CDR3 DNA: TGTGCCAGTAGTGCACAGGGGGGGCAGCCCCAGCATTTT. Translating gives CASSAQGGQPQHF.